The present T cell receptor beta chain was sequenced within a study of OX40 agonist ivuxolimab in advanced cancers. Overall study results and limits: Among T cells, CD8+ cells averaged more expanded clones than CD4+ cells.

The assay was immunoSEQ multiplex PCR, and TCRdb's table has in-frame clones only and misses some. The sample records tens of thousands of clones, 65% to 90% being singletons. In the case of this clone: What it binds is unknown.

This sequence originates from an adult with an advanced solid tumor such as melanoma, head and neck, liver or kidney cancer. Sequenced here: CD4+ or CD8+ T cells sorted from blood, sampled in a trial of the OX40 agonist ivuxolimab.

The CDR3 nucleotides are TGTGCCAGCAGCTTAGAGGGGAATGAGCAGTTCTTC. Protein: CASSLEGNEQFF. The V gene is TRBV7-9, the J gene TRBJ2-1, with D tentatively TRBD1 (5 bases). The CDR3 has 12 residues. Germline CDR1 SEHNR, CDR2 FQNEAQ (reference sequence). V lost 1 base and J lost 7, with 5 bases in between.